The source of this T cell receptor beta chain is a study of shared clonotypes between healthy human individuals. Trimming at V came to 8 bases and at J to 5 bases, leaving 5 bases not matched to a gene. Germline loops: CDR1 MNHNY, CDR2 SVGAGI (reference sequence). The CDR3 has 12 amino acids. Sequenced by immunoSEQ multiplex PCR; TCRdb stores in-frame clones only, minus some. The data contain nearly 1 million clones, approximately 80% of them singletons. The chain uses TRBV6-6 and TRBJ2-7; 8 bases map to TRBD1. The sequencing sample was made of memory CD4+ T cells sorted from blood. The subset here: CD45RA-negative fraction. The sequence was obtained from a man aged 18 to 29 in good health. The DNA of the CDR3 is TGTGCCAGCGGACAGGGCAGCAACGAGCAGTACTTC. Amino acid sequence: CASGQGSNEQYF.